This passage covers 25 T cell receptor beta chains from one sample sequenced in a study of T-cell memory formation after mild COVID-19. Each CDR3 protein gets one entry after TCRdb re-called the 5' RACE reads with MiXCR. The data show 300,000 to 400,000 distinct CDR3 sequences, with around 15% seen just once and around 24% held by the top ten. The sample was PBMCs or a T cell subset sorted from them (not recorded which). The receptor source for this set is a man aged 18 to 29 who had mild COVID-19 (a few samples of this study predate the infection). Cell type and time point are not known.

V and J are TRBV4-3 and TRBJ2-1; D might be TRBD1 or TRBD2, each matching 5 bases. Germline CDR1 reads LGHNA; CDR2 reads YSLEER. The CDR3 is 15 amino acids. V gave up 0 bases and J gave up 1 base, with 7 bases separating them. This CDR3 reads CASSQEWGSYNEQFF. In DNA, the CDR3 is TGCGCCAGCAGCCAAGAGTGGGGGTCCTACAATGAGCAGTTCTTC.

This chain connects TRBV30 to TRBJ2-1; 8 bases match TRBD2. J lost 7 bases, V lost 2 bases, and 10 bases had no gene match. This CDR3 contains 15 residues. Germline loops: CDR1 GTSNPN, CDR2 SVGIG (reference sequence). The CDR3 protein is CAWSTTGGPGNEQFF. The CDR3 bases are TGTGCCTGGAGTACTACGGGGGGGCCAGGGAATGAGCAGTTCTTC.

This chain links TRBV4-3 with TRBJ2-1; 8 positions match TRBD2. The length of the CDR3 is 15 residues. Germline V gene sequence: CDR1 LGHNA, CDR2 YSLEER. Trimming at V came to 0 bases and at J to 8 bases, leaving 6 bases not matched to a gene. For the CDR3, the DNA is TGCGCCAGCAGCCAAGATATGGGGACTAGTTATGAGCAGTTCTTC. As protein: CASSQDMGTSYEQFF.

The chain couples TRBV12-3 or TRBV12-4 to TRBJ1-4, with D possibly being TRBD1 (6 bases). V was pared by 5 bases and J by 3 bases, with 16 bases between. CDR3 size: 16 residues. The CDR3, as DNA: TGTGCCAGCAGTCCGTTGGGGACACACTCTAATGAAAAACTGTTTTTT. It specifies CASSPLGTHSNEKLFF.

This clonotype was picked up a small number of times. The V call is TRBV7-7, the J call TRBJ2-2; TRBD1 might be the D (5 bases). Germline lookup yields CDR1 SSHAT and CDR2 FNYEAQ (reference sequence). The length of the CDR3 is 13 residues. V lost 5 bases, J lost 2 bases, and 6 bases lay in between. CDR3 in DNA: TGTGCCAGCAGCCGGACAAACACCGGGGAGCTGTTTTTT. Its translation: CASSRTNTGELFF.

This clonotype has a count of ten or more. This rearrangement joins TRBV20-1 to TRBJ2-3; TRBD2 matches 7 bases. This CDR3 region has 14 residues. The V segment lost 6 bases and the J segment 3 bases; nucleotides outside the gene matches: 9. Germline V CDR1 and CDR2: DFQATT, SNEGSKA (reference sequence). CDR3 DNA sequence: TGCAGTGCAACCGGGACTACTGTAACAGATACGCAGTATTTT. Its translation is CSATGTTVTDTQYF.

The genes are TRBV4-1 and TRBJ2-3; TRBD2 aligns across 8 bases. Germline CDR1 and CDR2: MGHRA and YSYEKL. The CDR3 runs 17 residues. Trimming took 0 bases from V and 2 from J; bases not matched to a gene: 7. The CDR3 DNA sequence: TGCGCCAGCAGCCAAGATAGGCAGCGGGGGCTCACAGATACGCAGTATTTT. Protein product: CASSQDRQRGLTDTQYF.

This clonotype was found many times. The genes are TRBV9 and TRBJ1-1, with D perhaps TRBD1 (6 bases). This CDR3 is 15 amino acids long. CDR1 SGDLS and CDR2 YYNGEE come from the germline V gene. The germline V and J ends were trimmed by 0 bases and 4 bases, with 13 bases remaining between them. In DNA form, the CDR3 reads TGTGCCAGCAGCGTAGGCTCGCCGGGGGCCACTGAAGCTTTCTTT. Translating gives CASSVGSPGATEAFF.

The chain uses TRBV9 and TRBJ2-1; tentative D call: TRBD1 (5 bases). Between the trimmed V and J ends, which lost 0 bases and 9 bases, there was a span of 10 bases. Germline-derived CDR1 and CDR2 are SGDLS and YYNGEE. This CDR3 is built from 13 residues. CDR3 coding DNA: TGTGCCAGCAGCGTAGCCAGGGCCAGTGAGCAGTTCTTC. This sequence encodes CASSVARASEQFF.

This rearrangement joins TRBV20-1 to TRBJ1-5, with D possibly being TRBD1 (6 bases). V was trimmed by 6 bases and J by 0 bases, leaving 12 bases between them. The CDR3 has 14 residues. Germline V gives CDR1 DFQATT, CDR2 SNEGSKA (reference sequence). The CDR3 DNA reads TGCAGTGCGGGGGGGCGGTATAGCAATCAGCCCCAGCATTTT. Its protein is CSAGGRYSNQPQHF.

The chain combines TRBV19 with TRBJ1-2, with unresolved D. V lost 8 bases and J 2 bases, leaving 9 bases between the germline ends. This CDR3 has 12 amino acids. In germline, CDR1 is LNHDA, CDR2 SQIVND (reference sequence). DNA of the CDR3: TGTGCCAGTTATAGGCAGAACTATGGCTACACCTTC. Translated, it gives CASYRQNYGYTF.

This clonotype was recorded a few times. V usage is TRBV7-2 and J usage is TRBJ1-1, with a weak D call TRBD1 (6 bases). The V gene lost 4 bases and the J gene lost 1 base, with 13 bases spanning the gap. Germline CDR1 reads SGHTA; CDR2 reads FQGNSA. The CDR3 is 15 residues long. The CDR3 is CASSWREQGNTEAFF. In DNA, the CDR3 is TGTGCCAGCAGCTGGAGAGAACAGGGGAACACTGAAGCTTTCTTT. Full variable domain (remainder filled in from reference TRBV7-2 and TRBJ1-1): GAGVSQSPSNKVTEKGKDVELRCDPISGHTALYWYRQSLGQGLEFLIYFQGNSAPDKSGLPSDRFSAERTGGSVSTLTIQRTQQEDSAVYLCASSWREQGNTEAFFGQGTRLTVV.

The chain uses TRBV7-8 and TRBJ2-4; TRBD2 agrees at 16 bases. CDR1 and CDR2 from the germline V gene are SGHVS and FQNEAQ. V lost 0 bases, J lost 7 bases, and 9 bases stayed unmatched. The CDR3 contains 19 residues. The CDR3 reads CASSLALVGLAGGRNIQYF. In DNA form, the CDR3 reads TGTGCCAGCAGCTTAGCGCTTGTGGGACTAGCGGGGGGGCGGAACATTCAGTACTTC.

This chain connects TRBV20-1 to TRBJ1-4; unclear D gene. Germline V gene lookup returns CDR1 DFQATT and CDR2 SNEGSKA (reference sequence). The CDR3 runs 14 residues. Trimming took 1 base from V and 0 from J, leaving 6 bases between them. For the CDR3, the DNA is TGCAGTGCTAGAGGGGTGGCAACTAATGAAAAACTGTTTTTT. Its protein product is CSARGVATNEKLFF.

This clonotype was observed a handful of times. V and J are TRBV20-1 and TRBJ1-6; no clear D. The germline V gene encodes CDR1 DFQATT and CDR2 SNEGSKA (reference sequence). This CDR3 spans 15 amino acids. The V end was cut by 0 bases, the J end by 3 bases, with 9 bases between. The CDR3 DNA sequence: TGCAGTGCTAGAGATGCGGACCTCTATAATTCACCCCTCCACTTT. Encoded protein: CSARDADLYNSPLHF.

V and J are TRBV6-6 and TRBJ2-5; D ambiguous. V shed 7 bases and J shed 1 base, with 10 bases lying between them. The V gene's germline CDR1 is MNHNY and CDR2 SVGAGI (reference sequence). This CDR3 is built from 13 residues. In DNA, the CDR3 is TGTGCCAGCACCCCGAACCTCCAAGAGACCCAGTACTTC. Translated: CASTPNLQETQYF.

The CDR3, as DNA: TGTGCCACCAGTGATCAGGCCTATGGCTACACCTTC. As protein: CATSDQAYGYTF. This chain uses TRBV24-1 with TRBJ1-2; D is uncertain. The CDR3 runs 12 residues. Germline CDR1 reads KGHDR; CDR2 reads SFDVKD. Trimming removed 3 bases at V and 4 bases at J, with 5 bases between.

This clonotype showed up just a few times. J is TRBJ1-2 and V is TRBV5-6; 7 nucleotides align to TRBD1. The CDR3 sequence is 14 residues long. The ends lost 4 bases at V and 8 bases at J; junction bases unmatched: 11. Germline V lookup: CDR1 SGHDT, CDR2 YYEEEE. The CDR3 loop reads CASSLDLRRGGYTF. The DNA for the CDR3 is TGTGCCAGCAGCCTTGACTTACGCAGGGGGGGCTACACCTTC.

This clonotype was found a few times. The V and J genes are TRBV4-1 and TRBJ2-7, with 9 positions matching TRBD1. The junction had 12 bases not matched to a gene; V was cut back by 4 bases and J by 5 bases. The CDR3 sequence is 16 residues long. CDR1 MGHRA and CDR2 YSYEKL come from the germline V gene. The DNA of the CDR3 is TGCGCCAGCAGCCTCAGATCAGGGACAGGGAGGAACGAGCAGTACGTC. Translation gives CASSLRSGTGRNEQYV.

This clonotype appeared a few times. The chain employs TRBV6-6 and TRBJ1-1, with D possibly matching TRBD1 (5 bases). The V end was cut by 5 bases, the J end by 6 bases, with 19 bases between. This CDR3 region has 15 residues. The germline CDR1 and CDR2 sequences are MNHNY and SVGAGI (reference sequence). The CDR3 loop reads CASSPRAARDPEAFF. Here the CDR3 DNA reads TGTGCCAGCAGTCCCAGGGCCGCTCGGGACCCTGAAGCTTTCTTT.

This clonotype showed up many times. The chain carries TRBV5-1 and TRBJ2-2; TRBD2 might be the D (6 bases). The germline V gene encodes CDR1 SGHRS and CDR2 YFSETQ. This CDR3 region has 16 residues. V lost 0 bases and J 4 bases, leaving 13 bases between the germline ends. CDR3 sequence: CASSLDGQLATGELFF. In nucleotides, the CDR3 is TGCGCCAGCAGCTTGGACGGACAACTAGCCACCGGGGAGCTGTTTTTT.

This chain uses TRBV5-1 with TRBJ2-3, with D unclear. V dropped 6 bases and J dropped 6 bases, with 14 bases sitting between them. The CDR3 covers 13 residues. Looked up from germline, CDR1 is SGHRS and CDR2 is YFSETQ. CDR3 sequence: CASNQDQTDTQYF. The CDR3, as DNA: TGCGCCAGCAACCAGGACCAGACGGATACGCAGTATTTT.

The table lists this clonotype with many counts. CDR3 residues: CATSDLQVQPYEQYV. The DNA for the CDR3 is TGTGCCACCAGTGATTTGCAAGTTCAGCCCTACGAGCAGTACGTC. The V gene is TRBV24-1, the J gene TRBJ2-7, with D uncertain. Trimming removed 0 bases from V and 2 bases from J, with 10 bases in between. CDR1 is KGHDR, CDR2 SFDVKD, per germline. CDR3 size: 15 residues.

The CDR3 loop is CASSGGLAGGRETQYF. The CDR3 DNA sequence: TGTGCCAGCAGTGGGGGACTAGCGGGGGGAAGGGAGACCCAGTACTTC. The gene calls are TRBV12-3 or TRBV12-4 and TRBJ2-5; 15 bases match TRBD2. J lost 5 bases, V lost 5 bases, and 6 bases had no gene match. The CDR3 has 16 residues.

The chain uses TRBV5-6 and TRBJ2-5; D ambiguous. Germline lookup yields CDR1 SGHDT and CDR2 YYEEEE. V shed 6 bases and J shed 1 base, with 16 bases lying between them. The CDR3 runs to 15 residues. The CDR3 region has the DNA TGTGCCAGCATGAGAGGCTGGCAAACCCAAGAGACCCAGTACTTC. Protein: CASMRGWQTQETQYF.